Detailed here is one TCR beta chain. What it recognizes is unknown. Unique molecular identifiers were incorporated when the TCRbeta library was constructed. TCRdb reanalysed the PCR reads using MiXCR and keeps one entry per CDR3 protein. The data contain some 120,000 distinct CDR3 sequences, approximately 22% of them singletons. The data derive from a study of T-cell reconstitution after alpha-beta-depleted transplantation in children. V was pared by 5 bases and J by 4 bases, with 12 bases between. Germline V gene data show CDR1 as SQVTM and CDR2 as ANQGSEA. The CDR3 length is 13 residues. Notes on the study in general: A year had passed since transplant, and T-cell counts and diversity by then came mostly from newly produced T cells. About two months after transplant, alpha-beta T cells reportedly came from several hundred expanded graft clones.

The rearrangement links TRBV29-1 to TRBJ1-5; TRBD1 might be the D (6 bases). This TCR was recovered from a male patient under 10 years old who had a stem cell transplant for chronic granulomatous disease, so the T cells may come from the graft donor. Sequenced here: PBMCs, mostly from graft donor cells, sampled 180 days after TCRalphabeta/CD19-depleted stem cell transplant. The CDR3 loop reads CSVSQGTNQPQHF. Here the CDR3 DNA reads TGCAGCGTTTCCCAGGGGACGAATCAGCCCCAGCATTTT.